Below, 19 T cell receptor beta chains from the same sample are listed, as sequenced in a study of naive and memory T cell subsets (TCRdb year 2017). The research as a whole found: A few larger clonotypes were present in naive repertoires, especially CD8 naive repertoires, and these clonotypes were possibly memory cells re-expressing CD45RA.

Their antigens are not known. Library preparation employed UMI-ligation and nested PCR. Sequenced on an Illumina MiSeq. To cover both TRBC1 and TRBC2, the beta constant-region primer consisted of an equimolar mix of two oligonucleotides. Four rounds of PCR were used to amplify ligated cDNA, with nested alpha and beta constant-region primers being used together with the SP2 primer. TCRdb cleaned the public reads at Q25 with fastp, built clones with MiXCR and kept in-frame beta chains. Each entry is one CDR3 protein sequence, shown with its most common DNA and genes. The sample table contains roughly 150,000 distinct CDR3 sequences; only one count was recorded for 15% to 20% of them. 0.6% to 0.8% of the sample rests with the top ten. The sequenced sample was naive CD8+ T cells from blood. The sample's cell subset or site label is to be understood as: naive T cells, CD45RA high CD27+. These receptors were taken from a human donor in good health.

V is TRBV5-1 and J is TRBJ2-5; perhaps TRBD2 as D (5 bases). V lost 0 bases and J lost 0, with 9 bases in between. CDR1 is SGHRS and CDR2 is YFSETQ in the germline V gene. This CDR3 comprises 15 residues. CDR3 region: CASSLEGGYQETQYF. The DNA of the CDR3 is TGCGCCAGCAGCTTGGAGGGCGGGTACCAAGAGACCCAGTACTTC.

This clonotype was observed a few times. The J gene is TRBJ1-1, the V gene TRBV18; TRBD1 is a possible D gene (6 bases). The CDR3 extends over 14 amino acids. Trimming pared 3 bases from V and 5 bases from J, leaving 13 bases between. CDR1 and CDR2 from the germline V gene are KGHSH and LQKENI. The CDR3 region has the DNA TGTGCCAGCTCACCGGCCGACAGGATGACTGAAGCTTTCTTT. Translated, it gives CASSPADRMTEAFF.

This clonotype turned up a few times. The rearrangement uses TRBV28 and TRBJ1-1; D possibly corresponds to TRBD1 (5 bases). The CDR3 contains 18 residues. The V and J ends lost 1 base and 1 base respectively, with 19 bases between them. CDR1 MDHEN and CDR2 SYDVKM come from the germline V gene. The CDR3 bases are TGTGCCAGCAGTTTATATAGCTGGACCCTCGGGGGGAACACTGAAGCTTTCTTT. This gives the protein CASSLYSWTLGGNTEAFF.

The chain carries TRBV20-1 and TRBJ2-1; 11 positions agree with TRBD2. The CDR3 extends over 18 amino acids. With 1 base clipped from V and 4 bases from J, the junction kept 12 bases outside the gene matches. Germline V gives CDR1 DFQATT, CDR2 SNEGSKA (reference sequence). As DNA, the CDR3 is TGCAGTGCTAGAGTCTCACGCACGACTAGCGGGACTTACAATGAGCAGTTCTTC. Its protein is CSARVSRTTSGTYNEQFF.

As regards this clonotype: The germline gene is not matched at one end of the junction; a read error may be the cause. The chain is built from TRBV4-3 and TRBJ1-1; D unclear. CDR1 is LGHNA and CDR2 is YSLEER in the germline V gene. The CDR3 length is 14 residues. In DNA form, the CDR3 reads TGCCCCAGCAGCCAAGATTCCGGGAAAGAGGAAGCTTTCTTT. It translates to CPSSQDSGKEEAFF.

CDR3 protein: CASSSGTSGYTDTQYF. The CDR3 region has the DNA TGTGCCAGCAGCTCGGGGACTAGCGGTTACACAGATACGCAGTATTTT. The chain combines TRBV9 with TRBJ2-3; 11 nucleotides align to TRBD2. The ends lost 4 bases at V and 2 bases at J; junction bases unmatched: 6. This CDR3 comprises 16 residues. CDR1 SGDLS and CDR2 YYNGEE come from the germline V gene.

Only one count was recorded for this clonotype. V gene TRBV27 combines with J gene TRBJ2-7; unclear D gene. V dropped 0 bases and J dropped 6 bases, with 9 bases sitting between them. The germline V gene has CDR1 MNHEY and CDR2 SMNVEV (reference sequence). The CDR3 runs to 13 residues. For the CDR3, the DNA is TGTGCCAGCAGTTTATCAAGTCGCAGCGAGCAGTACTTC. Protein: CASSLSSRSEQYF.

This clonotype has more than one count but fewer than ten. The chain carries TRBV6-1 and TRBJ2-7; D might be TRBD1 (5 bases). CDR3 length: 13 amino acids. Trimming removed 7 bases at V and 0 bases at J, with 10 bases between. Germline assignment: CDR1 MNHNS and CDR2 SASEGT. The CDR3 region has the DNA TGTGCCAGCACCGGACACAGCTCCTACGAGCAGTACTTC. It specifies CASTGHSSYEQYF.

The V call is TRBV9, the J call TRBJ2-4; TRBD2 matches 10 bases. The CDR3 is 14 residues long. Germline V gene data show CDR1 as SGDLS and CDR2 as YYNGEE. The J segment lost 6 bases and the V segment lost 5 bases, leaving 5 bases of the junction unmatched. CDR3 nucleotides: TGTGCCAGCAGTGGAGCGGGAGGGGGAAACATTCAGTACTTC. Its protein is CASSGAGGGNIQYF. The full variable domain, completed using reference TRBV9 and TRBJ2-4, is DSGVTQTPKHLITATGQRVTLRCSPRSGDLSVYWYQQSLDQGLQFLIQYYNGEERAKGNILERFSAQQFPDLHSELNLSSLELGDSALYFCASSGAGGGNIQYFGAGTRLSVL.

This clonotype showed up just a few times. V and J are TRBV29-1 and TRBJ1-2; 8 bases are a match to TRBD1. Trimming cost V 0 bases and J 2 bases; bases outside gene matches: 11. Germline V CDR1 and CDR2: SQVTM, ANQGSEA. The CDR3 runs 17 residues. The CDR3 region is CSVEEFDRGYLNYGYTF. CDR3 sequence (DNA): TGCAGCGTTGAAGAATTTGACAGGGGATACTTGAACTATGGCTACACCTTC.

This clonotype has more than one count but fewer than ten. The rearrangement joins TRBV29-1 to TRBJ2-3, with D possibly matching TRBD2 (5 bases). Germline CDR1 reads SQVTM; CDR2 reads ANQGSEA. The CDR3 loop spans 15 amino acids. Trimming took off 4 bases at V and 4 bases at J, with 18 bases between the two ends. The CDR3 DNA follows: TGCAGCGTTGGAGGTTACGGGGTTCAGGCAGATACGCAGTATTTT. As protein: CSVGGYGVQADTQYF.

This clonotype came up a few times. The J gene is TRBJ2-7, the V gene TRBV6-2 or TRBV6-3; 7 bases are shared with TRBD2. With 7 bases clipped from V and 7 bases from J, the junction kept 13 bases outside the gene matches. The CDR3 sequence is 14 residues long. The germline V gene encodes CDR1 MNHEY and CDR2 SVGEGT. In DNA form, the CDR3 reads TGTGCCAGCACCATAGCGGGCCAGCCAGAAGAGCAGTACTTC. Translation gives CASTIAGQPEEQYF.

This clonotype was seen a handful of times. The rearrangement joins TRBV9 to TRBJ2-7; D might be TRBD2 (6 bases). CDR3 length equals 16 residues. V was pared by 4 bases and J by 6 bases, with 23 bases between. CDR1 and CDR2 (germline): SGDLS, YYNGEE. CDR3 DNA sequence: TGTGCCAGCAGCCCGATGGGGGGACTCTCTACGGGCGAGCAGTACTTC. It yields the protein CASSPMGGLSTGEQYF.

The genes are TRBV7-6 and TRBJ2-7; 7 bases fit TRBD2. The CDR3 length is 19 residues. The germline gives CDR1 SGHVS, CDR2 FNYEAQ. Trimming cost V 0 bases and J 2 bases; bases outside gene matches: 16. The CDR3 sequence is CASSLAALVEASGTYEQYF. CDR3 coding DNA: TGTGCCAGCAGCTTAGCCGCGCTTGTCGAGGCTAGCGGAACCTACGAGCAGTACTTC.

This clonotype was seen more than once but under ten times. This chain connects TRBV6-2 or TRBV6-3 to TRBJ1-2; D is ambiguous. This CDR3 has 13 amino acids. The germline V and J ends were trimmed by 0 bases and 5 bases, with 7 bases remaining between them. CDR1 MNHEY and CDR2 SVGEGT come from the germline V gene. The CDR3 spells CASSYSARYGYTF. In DNA form, the CDR3 reads TGTGCCAGCAGTTACTCGGCGAGGTATGGCTACACCTTC.

CDR3 loop: CSVEASPTDTQYF. The CDR3 nucleotides are TGCAGCGTTGAAGCCTCTCCCACAGATACGCAGTATTTT. The chain carries TRBV29-1 and TRBJ2-3, with D hard to call. This CDR3 has 13 residues. The V gene's germline CDR1 is SQVTM and CDR2 ANQGSEA. V was clipped by 1 base and J by 2 bases, with 7 bases between them.

The table lists this clonotype with a few counts. This sequence joins TRBV5-6 and TRBJ1-2; D remains unclear. V lost 2 bases and J 1 base, leaving 15 bases between the germline ends. The CDR3 covers 16 residues. CDR1 is SGHDT, CDR2 YYEEEE, per germline. Here the CDR3 DNA reads TGTGCCAGCAGCTTCCTACCAGGACTGAGTAACTATGGCTACACCTTC. Protein product: CASSFLPGLSNYGYTF.

This chain uses TRBV27 with TRBJ2-3; D gene uncertain. V gave up 4 bases and J gave up 5 bases, with 7 bases separating them. In germline, CDR1 is MNHEY, CDR2 SMNVEV (reference sequence). This CDR3 is built from 12 residues. CDR3 sequence reads: CASSSGVDTQYF. DNA for the CDR3: TGTGCCAGCAGTTCCGGTGTAGATACGCAGTATTTT.

This clonotype was detected a few times. The chain is built from TRBV12-3 or TRBV12-4 and TRBJ2-1; tentatively, D is TRBD2 (6 bases). Trimming left V 2 bases short and J 2 bases short, with 10 bases between. CDR3 length: 15 amino acids. The CDR3 region is CASSLWDSPYNEQFF. CDR3 sequence (DNA): TGTGCCAGCAGTTTATGGGACTCCCCCTACAATGAGCAGTTCTTC.